This TCR beta chain was observed in a study of blood T cell repertoires in COVID-19. Study-wide context: Whether acute or convalescent, the COVID-19 samples came from the United States, Italy and Spain. PBMCs, B-cell-depleted T cells, or T cells were the source of the cDNA or gDNA that made up the material.

The CDR3 contains 18 residues. V was pared by 2 bases and J by 5 bases, with 9 bases of the junction left unmatched. Germline-derived CDR1 and CDR2 are SGHTA and FQGNSA. Generated by immunoSEQ multiplex PCR, the TCRdb table keeps only in-frame clones and is missing some. The sample lists roughly 38,000 clones, 78% occurring once. The chain links TRBV7-2 to TRBJ2-7, with 16 bases that match TRBD2. The sequenced sample was peripheral blood. This receptor was taken from a man aged 60-69 years with acute or convalescent COVID-19. The CDR3 is CASSLSLGTSGRAHEQYF. CDR3 sequence (DNA): TGTGCCAGCAGCTTATCCCTAGGGACTAGCGGGAGGGCCCACGAGCAGTACTTC.